This is a list of T cell receptor beta chains from one sample in a study of spatial heterogeneity in lung cancer. TCRdb re-called the 5' RACE reads with MiXCR, one entry per CDR3 protein. Among about 78,000 distinct CDR3 sequences listed, around 7.3% were seen once. This specimen consisted of PBMCs, obtained at surgery. The source of these receptors is a male donor with early-stage non-small cell lung cancer. CDR3s include the opening cysteine and the closing phenylalanine or tryptophan. The D gene is left open where the match is weak. Clone size appears in some rows only: once, few, many, or a class for an expanded clone.

J | D | V | size | DNA | CDR3
TRBJ1-2 | NA | TRBV3-1 | many | TGTGCCAGCAGCCACTCAGGGCGGGGGCTGCATGGCTACACCTTC | CASSHSGRGLHGYTF
TRBJ2-3 | NA | TRBV20-1 | many | TGCAGTGCTAGTGTTCGGGCAGATACGCAGTATTTT | CSASVRADTQYF
TRBJ1-4 | NA | TRBV30 | few | TGTGCCTGGAGCTATCTTCGGACACCTAATGAAAAACTGTTTTTT | CAWSYLRTPNEKLFF
TRBJ1-5 | NA | TRBV24-1 | NA | TGTGCCACCAGCGATGAGGGGAATCAGCCCCAGCATTTT | CATSDEGNQPQHF
TRBJ2-5 | TRBD2 | TRBV12-3/TRBV12-4 | many | TGTGCCAGCAGTTTAGAGCGGGGGACCCACCCTCAAGAGACCCAGTACTTC | CASSLERGTHPQETQYF
TRBJ2-1 | TRBD2 | TRBV20-1 | many | TGCAGTGCTCAAGAAACTAGCGGGAGGGGCTCCTACAATGAGCAGTTCTTC | CSAQETSGRGSYNEQFF
TRBJ2-1 | NA | TRBV6-6 | many | TGTGCCAGCACCCGCCTGGACGCTAGAAGCTCCTACAATGAGCAGTTCTTC | CASTRLDARSSYNEQFF
TRBJ2-5 | NA | TRBV6-1 | few | TGTGCCAGCAGTGGAGGGGACACTGGGAGGACCCAGTACTTC | CASSGGDTGRTQYF
TRBJ1-1 | TRBD1 | TRBV20-1 | NA | TGCAGTGCTAGATACAGGGGCACTGAAGCTTTCTTT | CSARYRGTEAFF
TRBJ2-1 | NA | TRBV29-1 | many | TGCAGCGTTGAAGGGATGGTTCTCGCGGCAGTACTCTCCTACAATGAGCAGTTCTTC | CSVEGMVLAAVLSYNEQFF
TRBJ1-1 | TRBD1 | TRBV19 | NA | TGTGCCAGTAGGGGACAGGGGGTCACTGAAGCTTTCTTT | CASRGQGVTEAFF
TRBJ2-7 | NA | TRBV30 | few | TGTGCCTCACTGAACGAGGTTCATGAGCAGTACTTC | CASLNEVHEQYF
TRBJ1-1 | TRBD1 | TRBV6-5 | few | TGTGCCAGCAGGCGACAGGGGGCAAGCACTGAAGCTTTCTTT | CASRRQGASTEAFF
TRBJ1-4 | NA | TRBV19 | few | TGTGCCAGTAGTATAGGGACTGTTAATGAAAAACTGTTTTTT | CASSIGTVNEKLFF
TRBJ2-7 | NA | TRBV20-1 | NA | TGCAGTGCGTACAAAACAGGGTTTAGGTACGAGCAGTACTTC | CSAYKTGFRYEQYF
TRBJ2-7 | TRBD2 | TRBV30 | NA | TGTGCCTGGAGTGGGAGCGGGAGCGCGTACGAGCAGTACTTC | CAWSGSGSAYEQYF
TRBJ2-4 | NA | TRBV5-1 | many | TGCGCCAGCAGCTTGGCCGGGGGTCTGGACATTCAGTACTTC | CASSLAGGLDIQYF
TRBJ1-1 | NA | TRBV11-2 | many | TGTGCCAGCAGCTTAGTCGAGGGCCAGCCAGCTTTCTTT | CASSLVEGQPAFF
TRBJ2-5 | NA | TRBV20-1 | many | TGCAGTGCTTTTGCACGGACCCAGTACTTC | CSAFARTQYF
TRBJ2-3 | NA | TRBV5-4 | many | TGTGCCAGCAGCCTCACAGGGACAGATACGCAGTATTTT | CASSLTGTDTQYF
TRBJ2-3 | NA | TRBV4-2 | few | TGTGCCAGCAGCCAAAGAGCAGGGGTCGGGTTCACAGATACGCAGTATTTT | CASSQRAGVGFTDTQYF
TRBJ2-3 | TRBD1 | TRBV15 | many | TGTGCCACCAGCAGGGAACAGGGGGCTGGTGATACGCAGTATTTT | CATSREQGAGDTQYF
TRBJ1-5 | NA | TRBV12-3/TRBV12-4 | few | TGTGCCAGCAGTTTTCCAGGGGTTAATCAGCCCCAGCATTTT | CASSFPGVNQPQHF
TRBJ2-2 | NA | TRBV19 | many | TGTGCCAGTAGTATGTTAGGACTAACCTTCACCGCGAACACCGGGGAGCTGTTTTTT | CASSMLGLTFTANTGELFF
TRBJ1-1 | NA | TRBV7-9 | NA | TGTGCCAGCAGGCCGTCGGACCGAGCGACTGAAGCTTTCTTT | CASRPSDRATEAFF
TRBJ2-4 | NA | TRBV6-2/TRBV6-3 | many | TGTGCCAGCAGTAAAATCGATTTGGGGAACATTCAGTACTTC | CASSKIDLGNIQYF
TRBJ1-4 | TRBD1 | TRBV12-3/TRBV12-4 | NA | TGTGCCAGCAGTTTATACCCGCGGGACAGCAATGAAAAACTGTTTTTT | CASSLYPRDSNEKLFF
TRBJ2-2 | NA | TRBV12-3/TRBV12-4 | NA | TGTGCCAGCAGCCCCCTTGAGGAGCTGTTTTTT | CASSPLEELFF
TRBJ2-3 | TRBD2 | TRBV7-9 | many | TGTGCCAGCAGCTCAGGACTAGCGGAGGGATTCAGCACAGATACGCAGTATTTT | CASSSGLAEGFSTDTQYF
TRBJ1-1 | NA | TRBV29-1 | many | TGCAGCGTTGAACCCCTCCGGCAGGCCGAAGCTTTCTTT | CSVEPLRQAEAFF
TRBJ2-1 | TRBD2 | TRBV3-1 | NA | TGTGCCAGCAGCCAAGGCCGGACTAGCGGAGTCTTGGATGAGCAGTTCTTC | CASSQGRTSGVLDEQFF
TRBJ2-7 | TRBD2 | TRBV20-1 | many | TGCAGCGTTACCCAGGGACTAGGGGACTACGAGCAGTACTTC | CSVTQGLGDYEQYF
TRBJ2-2 | TRBD1 | TRBV24-1 | many | TGTGCCACCAGTGACCGCGGGACAGGGAAGCTGTTTTTT | CATSDRGTGKLFF
TRBJ2-7 | NA | TRBV6-1 | NA | TGTGCCAGCAGTGAAGCGCTAGAACCTACGAGCGAGCAGTACTTC | CASSEALEPTSEQYF
TRBJ1-1 | NA | TRBV7-9 | few | TGTGCCAGCAGCCAGGCCTTGAACACTGAAGCTTTCTTT | CASSQALNTEAFF
TRBJ1-2 | TRBD1 | TRBV6-5 | many | TGTGCCAGCGGACAGGCCATCTATGGCTACACCTTC | CASGQAIYGYTF
TRBJ2-1 | NA | TRBV20-1 | many | TGCAGTGCTAGAGATGTTAGTCCCCGCTCCTACAATGAGCAGTTCTTC | CSARDVSPRSYNEQFF
TRBJ1-2 | NA | TRBV5-4 | few | TGTGCCAGCAGCTTTGAGAGAGGAAGTGGCTACACCTTC | CASSFERGSGYTF
TRBJ1-2 | NA | TRBV6-1 | many | TGTGCCAGCACCCCTTCGAGACTCAACTATGGCTACACCTTC | CASTPSRLNYGYTF
TRBJ2-7 | TRBD2 | TRBV6-2/TRBV6-3 | many | TGTGCCAGCAGGGGGTCACGACTAGCAGCCTCCTACGAGCAGTACTTC | CASRGSRLAASYEQYF
TRBJ1-3 | NA | TRBV19 | NA | TGTGCCAGTAGTATTATGGCCCCGCATTCTGGAAACACCATATATTTT | CASSIMAPHSGNTIYF
TRBJ2-1 | NA | TRBV5-1 | NA | TGCGCCAGCAGCCCCCGGGACGGTTACAATGAGCAGTTCTTC | CASSPRDGYNEQFF
TRBJ2-5 | NA | TRBV29-1 | many | TGCAGCGTTGAGGCCGGGCAAGAGACCCAGTACTTC | CSVEAGQETQYF
TRBJ1-2 | TRBD1 | TRBV28 | many | TGTGCCAGCAGTTTATGGGACAGGGAGTTCTCTGGCTACACCTTC | CASSLWDREFSGYTF
TRBJ1-2 | TRBD1 | TRBV27 | many | TGTGCCAGCAGTGGGGGACAGTCCTATGGCTACACCTTC | CASSGGQSYGYTF
TRBJ2-3 | TRBD2 | TRBV19 | many | TGTGCCAGTACCCCGACTAGCGGGACCACAGATACGCAGTATTTT | CASTPTSGTTDTQYF
TRBJ1-2 | TRBD1 | TRBV6-5 | many | TGTGCCACCAGCGGGCCGGACAGGGTTCGCTACACCTTC | CATSGPDRVRYTF
TRBJ2-1 | TRBD2 | TRBV10-3 | NA | TGTGCCATCAGTGACCGGACTAGCGGGAGATTAGGGGAGCAGTTCTTC | CAISDRTSGRLGEQFF
TRBJ2-5 | NA | TRBV3-1 | NA | TGTGCCAGCAGCCCCCCGGGCTCAATGTCGGAGACCCAGTACTTC | CASSPPGSMSETQYF
TRBJ2-1 | TRBD2 | TRBV28 | many | TGTGCCAGCAGTGAGATAGCGGGAGAAGTCTCCTACAATGAGCAGTTCTTC | CASSEIAGEVSYNEQFF
TRBJ2-3 | TRBD2 | TRBV18 | NA | TGTGCCAGCTCACCAACTAGCGGGAGCACAGATACGCAGTATTTT | CASSPTSGSTDTQYF
TRBJ2-2 | NA | TRBV24-1 | many | TGTGCCACCAGTGACCCCTTCGGGGCGGTCGAGGAGCTGTTTTTT | CATSDPFGAVEELFF
TRBJ2-1 | NA | TRBV3-1 | few | TGTGCCAGCAGCCAAGATGGACGGGAGAACAATGAGCAGTTCTTC | CASSQDGRENNEQFF
TRBJ2-5 | NA | TRBV12-3/TRBV12-4 | NA | TGTGCCAGCAGCCCGGGACTGCCGGCGACCCAGTACTTC | CASSPGLPATQYF
TRBJ2-1 | NA | TRBV12-5 | few | TGTGCTAGTGAGACCCCTTGGAATGAGCAGTTCTTC | CASETPWNEQFF
TRBJ1-1 | NA | TRBV20-1 | NA | TGCAGTGCTAGTGTCGGCCGGGGCACTGAAGCTTTCTTT | CSASVGRGTEAFF
TRBJ2-7 | TRBD2 | TRBV20-1 | few | TGCAGTGCTAGCGGGAGGGGTGGCGAGCAGTACTTC | CSASGRGGEQYF
TRBJ2-5 | TRBD2 | TRBV7-2 | many | TGTGCCAGCAGCGTCACTAGCGGCCAAGAGACCCAGTACTTC | CASSVTSGQETQYF
TRBJ2-2 | NA | TRBV5-6 | NA | TGTGCCAGCAGCTTTTCCGGCGGGGAGCTGTTTTTT | CASSFSGGELFF